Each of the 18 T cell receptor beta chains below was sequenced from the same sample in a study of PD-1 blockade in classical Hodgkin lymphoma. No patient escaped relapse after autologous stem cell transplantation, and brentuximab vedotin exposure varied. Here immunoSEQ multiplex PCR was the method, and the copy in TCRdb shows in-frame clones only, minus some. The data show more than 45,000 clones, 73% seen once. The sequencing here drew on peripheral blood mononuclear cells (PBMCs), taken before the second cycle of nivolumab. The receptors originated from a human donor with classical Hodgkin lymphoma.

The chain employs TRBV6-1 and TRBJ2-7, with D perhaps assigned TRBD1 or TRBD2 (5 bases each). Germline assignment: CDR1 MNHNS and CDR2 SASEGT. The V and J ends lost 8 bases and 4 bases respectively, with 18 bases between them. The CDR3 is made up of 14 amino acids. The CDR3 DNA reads TGTGCCAGCCTCAGCGCCCTAGAGGGGTACGAGCAGTACTTC. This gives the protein CASLSALEGYEQYF.

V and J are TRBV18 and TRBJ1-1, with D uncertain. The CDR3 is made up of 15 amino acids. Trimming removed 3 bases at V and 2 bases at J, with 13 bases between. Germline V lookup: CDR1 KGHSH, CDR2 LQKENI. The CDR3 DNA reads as TGTGCCAGCTCACCCCAGGTTTTCGTCAACACTGAAGCTTTCTTT. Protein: CASSPQVFVNTEAFF.

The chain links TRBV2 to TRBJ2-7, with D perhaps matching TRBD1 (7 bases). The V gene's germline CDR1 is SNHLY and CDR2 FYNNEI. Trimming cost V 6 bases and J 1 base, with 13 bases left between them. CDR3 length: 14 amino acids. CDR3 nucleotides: TGTGCCAGCAGACGCGGGACAGCTTCCTACGAGCAGTACTTC. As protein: CASRRGTASYEQYF.

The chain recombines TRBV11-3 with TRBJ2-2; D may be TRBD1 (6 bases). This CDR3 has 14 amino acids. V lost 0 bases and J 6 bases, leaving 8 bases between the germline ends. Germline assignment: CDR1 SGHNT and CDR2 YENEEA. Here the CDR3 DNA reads TGTGCCAGCAGCTTAGATTCAGGGGCCGGGGAGCTGTTTTTT. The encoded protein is CASSLDSGAGELFF.

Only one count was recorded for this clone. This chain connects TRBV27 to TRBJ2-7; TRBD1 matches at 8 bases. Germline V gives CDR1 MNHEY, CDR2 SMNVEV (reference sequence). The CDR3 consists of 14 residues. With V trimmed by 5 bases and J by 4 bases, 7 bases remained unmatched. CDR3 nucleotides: TGTGCCAGCAGTACCCGGGACAGGCTGTACGAGCAGTACTTC. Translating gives CASSTRDRLYEQYF.

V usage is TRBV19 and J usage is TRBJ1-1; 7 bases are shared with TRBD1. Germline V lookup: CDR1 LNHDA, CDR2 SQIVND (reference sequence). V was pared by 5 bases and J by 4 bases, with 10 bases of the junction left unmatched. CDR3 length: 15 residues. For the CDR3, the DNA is TGTGCCAGTAGTGCCTACAGGGGAGGGGGCACTGAAGCTTTCTTT. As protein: CASSAYRGGGTEAFF.

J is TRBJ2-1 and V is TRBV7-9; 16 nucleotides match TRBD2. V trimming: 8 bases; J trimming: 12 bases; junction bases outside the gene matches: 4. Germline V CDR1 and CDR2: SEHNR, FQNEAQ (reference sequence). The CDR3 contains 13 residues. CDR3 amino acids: CASEGLAGGWQFF. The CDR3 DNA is TGTGCCAGCGAGGGACTAGCGGGAGGGTGGCAGTTCTTC. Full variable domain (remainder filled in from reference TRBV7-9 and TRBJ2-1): DTGVSQNPRHKITKRGQNVTFRCDPISEHNRLYWYRQTLGQGPEFLTYFQNEAQLEKSRLLSDRFSAERPKGSFSTLEIQRTEQGDSAMYLCASEGLAGGWQFFGPGTRLTVL.

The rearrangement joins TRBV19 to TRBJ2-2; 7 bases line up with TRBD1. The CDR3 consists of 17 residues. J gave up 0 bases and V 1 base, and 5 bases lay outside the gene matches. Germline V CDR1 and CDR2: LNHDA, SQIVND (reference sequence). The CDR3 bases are TGTGCCAGTAGTATAGGACGGACAGGTCCGAACACCGGGGAGCTGTTTTTT. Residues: CASSIGRTGPNTGELFF.

CDR3 coding DNA: TGTGCCAGCAGCACAACTAGCGGGAGGGCCTTCGGAGAGACCCAGTACTTC. This encodes CASSTTSGRAFGETQYF. This chain joins TRBV28 and TRBJ2-5; 13 bases agree with TRBD2. Germline V gene sequence: CDR1 MDHEN, CDR2 SYDVKM. The CDR3 extends over 17 amino acids. V gave up 6 bases and J gave up 4 bases; unmatched junction bases: 11. Combining the CDR3 with reference TRBV28 and TRBJ2-5 gives the whole variable domain DVKVTQSSRYLVKRTGEKVFLECVQDMDHENMFWYRQDPGLGLRLIYFSYDVKMKEKGDIPEGYSVSREKKERFSLILESASTNQTSMYLCASSTTSGRAFGETQYFGPGTRLLVL.

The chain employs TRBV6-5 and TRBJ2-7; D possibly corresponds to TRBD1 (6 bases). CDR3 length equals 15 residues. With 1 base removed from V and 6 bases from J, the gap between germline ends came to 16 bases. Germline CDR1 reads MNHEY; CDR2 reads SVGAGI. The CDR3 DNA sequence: TGTGCCAGCAGTTACTGGGGCGCAGGGGAGACCGAGCAGTACTTC. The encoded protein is CASSYWGAGETEQYF.

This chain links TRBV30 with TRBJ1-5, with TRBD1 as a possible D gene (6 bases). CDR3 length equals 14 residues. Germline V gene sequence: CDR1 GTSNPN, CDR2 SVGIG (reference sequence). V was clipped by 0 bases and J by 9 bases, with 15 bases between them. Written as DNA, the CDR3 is TGTGCCTGGAGTGTAACGACAGGCCTCGGGCCCCAGCATTTT. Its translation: CAWSVTTGLGPQHF.

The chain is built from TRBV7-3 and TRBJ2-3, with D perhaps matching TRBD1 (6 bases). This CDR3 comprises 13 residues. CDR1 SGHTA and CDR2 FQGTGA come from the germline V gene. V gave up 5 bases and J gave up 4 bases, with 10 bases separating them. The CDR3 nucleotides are TGTGCCAGCAGCACGCGGACAGCAGATACGCAGTATTTT. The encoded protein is CASSTRTADTQYF.

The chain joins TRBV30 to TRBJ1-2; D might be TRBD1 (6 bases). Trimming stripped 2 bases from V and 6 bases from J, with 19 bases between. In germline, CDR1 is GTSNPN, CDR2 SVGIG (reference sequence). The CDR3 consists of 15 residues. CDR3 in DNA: TGTGCCTGGAGTCAACTGGTACAGGGATTGGATGGCTACACCTTC. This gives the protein CAWSQLVQGLDGYTF.

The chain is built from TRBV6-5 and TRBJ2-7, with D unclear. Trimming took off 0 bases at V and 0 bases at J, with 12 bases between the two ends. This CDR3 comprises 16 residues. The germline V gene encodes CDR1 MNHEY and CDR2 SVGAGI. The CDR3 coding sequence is TGTGCCAGCAGTTACTCAAATTTCGGCAACTCCTACGAGCAGTACTTC. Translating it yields CASSYSNFGNSYEQYF.

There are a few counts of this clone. CDR3 DNA: TGTGCCAGTAGTATAGACCCGGACCCAGGGCGCGAGCAGTACTTC. Protein product: CASSIDPDPGREQYF. This chain uses TRBV19 with TRBJ2-7; tentative D call: TRBD1 (5 bases). Looked up from germline, CDR1 is LNHDA and CDR2 is SQIVND (reference sequence). Between the trimmed V and J ends, which lost 0 bases and 6 bases, there was a span of 15 bases. There are 15 residues in the CDR3.

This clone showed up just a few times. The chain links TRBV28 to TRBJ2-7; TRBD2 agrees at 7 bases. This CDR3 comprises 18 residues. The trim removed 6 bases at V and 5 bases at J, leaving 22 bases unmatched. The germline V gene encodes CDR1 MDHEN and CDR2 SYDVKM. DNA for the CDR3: TGTGCCAGCAGCACCTCGATGGTGGGCGGGAGACCTATCCACGAGCAGTACTTC. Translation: CASSTSMVGGRPIHEQYF.

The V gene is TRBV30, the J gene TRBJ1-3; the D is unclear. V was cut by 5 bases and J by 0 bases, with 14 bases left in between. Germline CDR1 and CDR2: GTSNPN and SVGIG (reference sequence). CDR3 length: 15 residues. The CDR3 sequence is CAWGRDSGSGNTIYF. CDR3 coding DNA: TGTGCCTGGGGCAGAGACTCAGGCTCTGGAAACACCATATATTTT.

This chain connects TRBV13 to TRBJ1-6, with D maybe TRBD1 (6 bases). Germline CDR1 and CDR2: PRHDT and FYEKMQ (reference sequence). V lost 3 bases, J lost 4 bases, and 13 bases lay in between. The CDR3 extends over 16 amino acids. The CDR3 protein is CASSFGSDSYNSPLHF. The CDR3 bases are TGTGCCAGCAGCTTTGGGTCGGACAGTTATAATTCACCCCTCCACTTT.